This TCR beta chain is from a study of PD-1 blockade in mismatch repair-deficient tumors. Study as a whole: All were previously treated, progressing patients with 11 to 13 mismatch repair-deficient cancer types.

PCR or immunohistochemistry showed mismatch repair deficiency in every enrolled patient. TCRs were sequenced from a few patients responding to pembrolizumab. Assay: immunoSEQ multiplex PCR; the TCRdb copy retains only in-frame clones and omits some. The repertoire holds about 19,000 clones, with about four fifths as singletons. Looked up from germline, CDR1 is MDHEN and CDR2 is SYDVKM. Trimming cost V 10 bases and J 8 bases; bases outside gene matches: 6. There are 14 residues in the CDR3. Concerning this clone itself: What it binds is unknown.

Notes on the study in general: Rapid post-treatment expansion, then contraction, generally preceding radiologic response, marked tumor-resident clones.

The TCR comes from an adult with mismatch repair-deficient cancer. This rearrangement joins TRBV28 to TRBJ2-2; 14 bases match TRBD2. The sequenced sample was PBMCs, obtained 52 weeks after starting pembrolizumab. This CDR3 reads CAIKTSGRGGELFF. The CDR3 region has the DNA TGTGCCATCAAGACTAGCGGGAGGGGTGGGGAGCTGTTTTTT.